The clone carrying this TCR beta chain was detected only a few times. The antigen remains undetermined. These data belong to a study of cytomegalovirus exposure and HLA in healthy donors. The study's findings and limits: Researchers reported in a later analysis that common viral pathogens appeared linked to several top clusters. An analysis that was carried out later associated 16,951 TCR beta sequences with HLA alleles at 0.05 false discovery rate. Many donors carried some public TCRs, although rarity characterized most TCR sequences.

The study ran its PCR with 60 Vbeta and 13 Jbeta primers. Here immunoSEQ multiplex PCR was the method, and the copy in TCRdb shows in-frame clones only, minus some. Here the sample spans about 120,000 clones, around 80% being singletons. Germline CDR1 SGHRS, CDR2 YFSETQ. V trimming: 0 bases; J trimming: 3 bases; junction bases outside the gene matches: 1. This CDR3 spans 15 amino acids. The chain is built from TRBV5-1 and TRBJ2-7, with 12 bases lining up with TRBD2. The material sequenced was PBMCs. The TCR originated in a woman aged 18-35 years in good health and CMV-seronegative. The CDR3 region is CASSLELAGGYEQYF. CDR3 nucleotides: TGCGCCAGCAGCTTGGAACTAGCGGGAGGCTACGAGCAGTACTTC.